Included here is one T cell receptor beta chain sequence, with context. Its cognate antigen is unknown. The length of the CDR3 is 13 residues. Trimming removed 6 bases from V and 4 bases from J, with 13 bases in between. Germline values: CDR1 SGHDN, CDR2 FVKESK. These data originate in a study of radiotherapy plus CTLA-4 blockade in lung cancer. Assay: immunoSEQ multiplex PCR; the TCRdb copy retains only in-frame clones and omits some. Of about 87,000 clones listed, more than 85% are singletons. Study-level points and caveats: The study found tumor-derived TCR clones expanded in blood after radiotherapy plus ipilimumab. It was early blood T cell clone dynamics, with interferon-beta, that reportedly best predicted response.

Enrolled patients, whose metastatic non-small-cell lung cancer was chemo-refractory, received focal radiation plus CTLA-4 blockade with ipilimumab. This sequence joins TRBV14 and TRBJ2-7; no definite D call. This TCR was sampled from a human donor with non-small cell lung cancer that progressed on radiotherapy plus ipilimumab. Sequenced material: peripheral blood, taken from a patient treated with radiotherapy plus ipilimumab. The CDR3 coding sequence is TGTGCCAGCAGTCAGGACCTGGGGTACGAGCAGTACTTC. Its translation is CASSQDLGYEQYF.